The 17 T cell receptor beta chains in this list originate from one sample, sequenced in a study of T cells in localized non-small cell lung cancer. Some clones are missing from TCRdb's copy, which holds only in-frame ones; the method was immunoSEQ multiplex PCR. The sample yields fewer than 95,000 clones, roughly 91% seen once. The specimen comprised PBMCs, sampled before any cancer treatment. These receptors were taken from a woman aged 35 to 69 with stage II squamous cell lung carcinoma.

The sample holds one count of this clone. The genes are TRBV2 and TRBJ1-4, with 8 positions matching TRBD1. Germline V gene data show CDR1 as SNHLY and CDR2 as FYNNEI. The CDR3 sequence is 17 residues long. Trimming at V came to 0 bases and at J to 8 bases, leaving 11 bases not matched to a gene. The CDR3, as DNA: TGTGCCAGCAGTGAAGCGAATTCAGGGGGCGCAGGAGAAAAACTGTTTTTT. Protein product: CASSEANSGGAGEKLFF. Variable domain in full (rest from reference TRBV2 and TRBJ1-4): EPEVTQTPSHQVTQMGQEVILRCVPISNHLYFYWYRQILGQKVEFLVSFYNNEISEKSEIFDDQFSVERPDGSNFTLKIRSTKLEDSAMYFCASSEANSGGAGEKLFFGSGTQLSVL.

Here the CDR3 DNA reads TGCGCCAGCAGCTTGGGGAGTGGGACAGTCTCCTACGAGCAGTACTTC. It encodes CASSLGSGTVSYEQYF. The chain is built from TRBV5-1 and TRBJ2-7; 7 bases are a match to TRBD1. The CDR3 runs to 16 residues. V lost 0 bases and J lost 0; bases outside the gene matches: 6. CDR1 and CDR2 from the germline V gene are SGHRS and YFSETQ.

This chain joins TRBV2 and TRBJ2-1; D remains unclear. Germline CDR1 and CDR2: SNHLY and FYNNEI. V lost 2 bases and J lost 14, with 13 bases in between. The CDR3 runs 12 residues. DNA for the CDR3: TGTGCCAGCAGTGAAAGATCCGGTAGGGAGTTCTTC. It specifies CASSERSGREFF.

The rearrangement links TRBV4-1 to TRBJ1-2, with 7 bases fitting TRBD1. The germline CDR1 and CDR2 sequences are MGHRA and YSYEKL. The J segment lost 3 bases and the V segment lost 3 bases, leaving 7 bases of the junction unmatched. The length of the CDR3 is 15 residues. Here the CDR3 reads CASSQEQGKDYGYTF. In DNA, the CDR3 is TGCGCCAGCAGCCAGGAACAGGGGAAGGACTATGGCTACACCTTC.

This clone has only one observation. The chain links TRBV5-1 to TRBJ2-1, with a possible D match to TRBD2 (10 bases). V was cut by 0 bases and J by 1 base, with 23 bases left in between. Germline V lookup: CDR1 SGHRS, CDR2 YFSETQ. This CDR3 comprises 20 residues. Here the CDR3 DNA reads TGCGCCAGCAGCTTGGGCCGGGACAGGGAACTAGCGGGATCCTACAATGAGCAGTTCTTC. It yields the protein CASSLGRDRELAGSYNEQFF.

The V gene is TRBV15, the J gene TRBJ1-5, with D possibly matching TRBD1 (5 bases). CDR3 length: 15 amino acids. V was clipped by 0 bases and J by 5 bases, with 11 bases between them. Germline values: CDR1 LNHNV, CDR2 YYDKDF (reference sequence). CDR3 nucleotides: TGTGCCACCAGCAGAGAATCGGGGGATGATCAGCCCCAGCATTTT. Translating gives CATSRESGDDQPQHF.

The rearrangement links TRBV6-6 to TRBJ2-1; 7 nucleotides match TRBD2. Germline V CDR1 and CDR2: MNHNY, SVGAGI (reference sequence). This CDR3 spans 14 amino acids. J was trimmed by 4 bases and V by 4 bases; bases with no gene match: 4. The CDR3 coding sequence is TGTGCCAGCAGTTCCGGGACTACTTACAATGAGCAGTTCTTC. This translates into CASSSGTTYNEQFF.

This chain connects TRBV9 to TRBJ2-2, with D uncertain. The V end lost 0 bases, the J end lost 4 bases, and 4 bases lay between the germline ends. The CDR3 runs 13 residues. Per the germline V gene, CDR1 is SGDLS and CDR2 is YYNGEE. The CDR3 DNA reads TGTGCCAGCAGCGTAGATAGCACCGGGGAGCTGTTTTTT. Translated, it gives CASSVDSTGELFF.

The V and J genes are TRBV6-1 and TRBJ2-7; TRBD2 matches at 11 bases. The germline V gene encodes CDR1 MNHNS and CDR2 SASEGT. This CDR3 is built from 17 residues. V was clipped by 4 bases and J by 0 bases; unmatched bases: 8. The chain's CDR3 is CASSGARLAGSSYEQYF. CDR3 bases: TGTGCCAGCAGTGGAGCCAGACTAGCGGGGTCCTCCTACGAGCAGTACTTC.

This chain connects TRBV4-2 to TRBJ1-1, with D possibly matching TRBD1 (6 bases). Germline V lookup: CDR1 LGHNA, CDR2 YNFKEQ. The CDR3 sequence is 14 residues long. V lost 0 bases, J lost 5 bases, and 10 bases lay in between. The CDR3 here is CASSQDRGRTEAFF. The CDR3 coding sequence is TGTGCCAGCAGCCAAGATCGGGGGCGGACTGAAGCTTTCTTT.

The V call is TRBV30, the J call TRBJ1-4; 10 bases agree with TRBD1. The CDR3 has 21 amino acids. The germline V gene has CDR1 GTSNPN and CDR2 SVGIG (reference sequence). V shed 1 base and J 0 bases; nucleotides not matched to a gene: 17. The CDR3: CAWSGVYRDRGRVATNEKLFF. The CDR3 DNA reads TGTGCCTGGAGTGGAGTCTACCGGGACAGGGGAAGGGTTGCAACTAATGAAAAACTGTTTTTT. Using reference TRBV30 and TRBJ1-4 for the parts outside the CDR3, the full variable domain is SQTIHQWPATLVQPVGSPLSLECTVEGTSNPNLYWYRQAAGRGLQLLFYSVGIGQISSEVPQNLSASRPQDRQFILSSKKLLLSDSGFYLCAWSGVYRDRGRVATNEKLFFGSGTQLSVL.

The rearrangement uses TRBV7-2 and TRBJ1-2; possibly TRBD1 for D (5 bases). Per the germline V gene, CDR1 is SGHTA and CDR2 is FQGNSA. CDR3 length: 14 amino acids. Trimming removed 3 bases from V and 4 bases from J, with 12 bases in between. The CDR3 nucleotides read TGTGCCAGCAGCTTGTCGACAGATCGCTATGGCTACACCTTC. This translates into CASSLSTDRYGYTF.

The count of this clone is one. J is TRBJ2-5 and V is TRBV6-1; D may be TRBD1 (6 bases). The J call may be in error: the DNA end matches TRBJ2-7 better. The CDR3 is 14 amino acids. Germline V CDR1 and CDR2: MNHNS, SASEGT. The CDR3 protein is CASSLRQVGYEQYF. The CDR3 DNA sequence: TGTGCCAGCAGTCTCAGACAGGTTGGATACGAGCAGTACTTC.

The CDR3: CASRTGSWAEAFF. The CDR3 nucleotides are TGTGCCAGCAGGACAGGGAGTTGGGCTGAAGCTTTCTTT. The chain joins TRBV6-1 to TRBJ1-1; TRBD1 matches 7 bases. The CDR3 consists of 13 residues. The V gene end was trimmed by 6 bases and the J gene end by 6 bases; junction bases not matched to a gene: 7. Germline V CDR1 and CDR2: MNHNS, SASEGT.

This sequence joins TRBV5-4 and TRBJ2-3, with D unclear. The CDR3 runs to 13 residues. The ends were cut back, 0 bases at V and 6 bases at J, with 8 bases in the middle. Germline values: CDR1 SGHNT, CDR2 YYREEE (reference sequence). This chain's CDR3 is CASSLELRDTQYF. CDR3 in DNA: TGTGCCAGCAGCTTGGAACTGCGGGATACGCAGTATTTT.

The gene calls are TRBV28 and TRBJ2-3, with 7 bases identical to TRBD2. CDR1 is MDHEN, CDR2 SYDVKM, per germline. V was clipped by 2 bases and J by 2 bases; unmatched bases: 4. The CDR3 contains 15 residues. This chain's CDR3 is CASSLPRGVTDTQYF. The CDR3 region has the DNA TGTGCCAGCAGTTTACCCCGGGGGGTCACAGATACGCAGTATTTT.

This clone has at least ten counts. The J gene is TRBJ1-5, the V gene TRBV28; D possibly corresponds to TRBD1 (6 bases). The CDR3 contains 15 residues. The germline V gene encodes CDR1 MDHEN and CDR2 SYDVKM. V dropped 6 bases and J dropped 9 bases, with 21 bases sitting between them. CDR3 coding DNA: TGTGCCAGCAGGGCGGACAGTATATTGTCTAGGCCCCAGCATTTT. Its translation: CASRADSILSRPQHF.